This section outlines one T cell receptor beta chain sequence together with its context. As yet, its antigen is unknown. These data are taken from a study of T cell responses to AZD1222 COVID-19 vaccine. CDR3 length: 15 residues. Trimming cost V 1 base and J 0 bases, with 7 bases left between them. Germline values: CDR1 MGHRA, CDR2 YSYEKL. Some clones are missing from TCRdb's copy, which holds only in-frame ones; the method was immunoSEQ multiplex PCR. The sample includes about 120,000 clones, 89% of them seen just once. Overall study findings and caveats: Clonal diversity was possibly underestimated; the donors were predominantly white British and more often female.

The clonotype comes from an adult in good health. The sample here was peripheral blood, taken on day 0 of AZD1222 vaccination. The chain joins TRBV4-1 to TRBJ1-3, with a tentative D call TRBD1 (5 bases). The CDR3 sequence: CASSQGGSSGNTIYF. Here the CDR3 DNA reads TGCGCCAGCAGCCAAGGGGGGAGCTCTGGAAACACCATATATTTT.